The rows below give T cell receptor beta chains drawn from one sample of a study of blood T cell repertoires in COVID-19. TCRdb keeps only in-frame clones here, not all; method: immunoSEQ multiplex PCR. Seen here are about 80,000 clones, more than 70% observed once, and the top ten hold around a sixth. The sample was peripheral blood. The receptors come from a man between 65 and 80 years old with active or convalescent COVID-19. Each CDR3 is given with its conserved first and last residue. The order of the fields is J gene, D gene, clone size, V gene, CDR3 protein, CDR3 DNA. D genes are given only for firm matches. The size of a clone is reported for some rows only, either as once, few or many, or as a class for expanded clones.

j_call: TRBJ2-6; d_call: TRBD1; clone_size: -; v_call: TRBV18; cdr3_aa: CASSLYTDRAGANVLTF; cdr3_nt: TGTGCCAGCTCACTCTACACCGACAGGGCTGGGGCCAACGTCCTGACTTTC
j_call: TRBJ1-5; d_call: -; clone_size: once; v_call: TRBV5-1; cdr3_aa: CASSLAAGAGQPQHF; cdr3_nt: TGCGCCAGCAGCTTGGCCGCGGGGGCGGGTCAGCCCCAGCATTTT
j_call: TRBJ1-3; d_call: -; clone_size: -; v_call: TRBV28; cdr3_aa: CASSLLGGRAIYF; cdr3_nt: TGTGCCAGCAGTTTGTTGGGGGGTAGGGCCATATATTTT
j_call: TRBJ2-6; d_call: -; clone_size: -; v_call: TRBV5-5; cdr3_aa: CASSFFSSGANVLTF; cdr3_nt: TGTGCCAGCAGCTTTTTCTCGTCTGGGGCCAACGTCCTGACTTTC
j_call: TRBJ2-3; d_call: TRBD2; clone_size: -; v_call: TRBV23-1; cdr3_aa: CASSPLAGATDTQYF; cdr3_nt: TGCGCCAGCAGTCCCCTAGCGGGGGCCACAGATACGCAGTATTTT
j_call: TRBJ1-4; d_call: -; clone_size: -; v_call: TRBV3-1/TRBV3-2; cdr3_aa: CASSQTLTEKLFF; cdr3_nt: TGTGCCAGCAGCCAAACTCTTACTGAAAAACTGTTTTTT
j_call: TRBJ1-2; d_call: TRBD1; clone_size: -; v_call: TRBV10-3; cdr3_aa: CAISDRTGYGYTF; cdr3_nt: TGTGCCATCAGTGATAGGACAGGGTACGGCTACACCTTC
j_call: TRBJ2-5; d_call: TRBD2; clone_size: few; v_call: TRBV29-1; cdr3_aa: CSVDLAGGETQYF; cdr3_nt: TGCAGCGTTGACCTAGCGGGGGGTGAGACCCAGTACTTC
j_call: TRBJ1-5; d_call: TRBD1; clone_size: once; v_call: TRBV2; cdr3_aa: CASSRGAGNQPQHF; cdr3_nt: TGTGCCAGTTCCAGGGGGGCCGGCAATCAGCCCCAGCATTTT
j_call: TRBJ1-5; d_call: -; clone_size: -; v_call: TRBV2; cdr3_aa: CASAPGVPWQPQHF; cdr3_nt: TGTGCCAGCGCCCCCGGGGTGCCTTGGCAGCCCCAGCATTTT
j_call: TRBJ2-7; d_call: -; clone_size: -; v_call: TRBV28; cdr3_aa: CASSLPQLYEQYF; cdr3_nt: TGTGCCAGCAGTTTACCCCAACTCTACGAGCAGTACTTC
j_call: TRBJ1-4; d_call: -; clone_size: -; v_call: TRBV10-2; cdr3_aa: CASSGEGNEKLFF; cdr3_nt: TGCGCCAGCAGTGGAGAGGGTAATGAAAAACTGTTTTTT
j_call: TRBJ1-5; d_call: -; clone_size: -; v_call: TRBV9; cdr3_aa: CASSVTPGGDQPQHF; cdr3_nt: TGTGCCAGCAGCGTAACCCCGGGGGGGGATCAGCCCCAGCATTTT
j_call: TRBJ2-7; d_call: -; clone_size: -; v_call: TRBV5-4; cdr3_aa: CASSLARVSSEQYF; cdr3_nt: TGTGCCAGCAGCTTGGCCAGGGTCAGCTCCGAGCAGTACTTC
j_call: TRBJ2-1; d_call: TRBD2; clone_size: -; v_call: TRBV28; cdr3_aa: CASSPALAGAYNEQFF; cdr3_nt: TGTGCCAGCAGCCCAGCGCTAGCGGGGGCTTACAATGAGCAGTTCTTC
j_call: TRBJ2-1; d_call: TRBD2; clone_size: -; v_call: TRBV28; cdr3_aa: CASSLPPWTSGGAEQFF; cdr3_nt: TGTGCCAGCAGTTTACCGCCCTGGACTAGCGGGGGGGCCGAGCAGTTCTTC
j_call: TRBJ1-4; d_call: -; clone_size: -; v_call: TRBV7-9; cdr3_aa: CASSFGLAGLNEKLFF; cdr3_nt: TGTGCCAGCAGCTTCGGGTTAGCGGGGCTGAATGAAAAACTGTTTTTT
j_call: TRBJ1-1; d_call: -; clone_size: -; v_call: TRBV20-1; cdr3_aa: CSARADTEAFF; cdr3_nt: TGCAGTGCTAGAGCCGACACTGAAGCTTTCTTT
j_call: TRBJ2-5; d_call: -; clone_size: -; v_call: TRBV27; cdr3_aa: CASSLSRTRLGTQYF; cdr3_nt: TGTGCCAGCAGTTTATCGCGGACTCGCCTAGGAACCCAGTACTTC
j_call: TRBJ2-1; d_call: TRBD2; clone_size: few; v_call: TRBV28; cdr3_aa: CASRGSGGGSYNEQFF; cdr3_nt: TGTGCCAGCAGAGGTAGCGGGGGGGGCTCCTACAATGAGCAGTTCTTC
j_call: TRBJ2-3; d_call: -; clone_size: -; v_call: TRBV5-1; cdr3_aa: CASSNRRTDTQYF; cdr3_nt: TGCGCCAGCAGCAACCGGAGGACAGATACGCAGTATTTT
j_call: TRBJ2-3; d_call: -; clone_size: -; v_call: TRBV11-1; cdr3_aa: CASSLGFTSTDTQYF; cdr3_nt: TGTGCCAGCAGCTTAGGTTTTACTAGCACAGATACGCAGTATTTT
j_call: TRBJ1-6; d_call: -; clone_size: -; v_call: TRBV28; cdr3_aa: CASSLIERNSPLHF; cdr3_nt: TGTGCCAGCAGTTTAATAGAAAGAAATTCACCCCTCCACTTT
j_call: TRBJ2-3; d_call: -; clone_size: -; v_call: TRBV28; cdr3_aa: CASSQAPAQYF; cdr3_nt: TGTGCCAGCAGTCAAGCGCCCGCGCAGTATTTT
j_call: TRBJ1-6; d_call: -; clone_size: -; v_call: TRBV5-1; cdr3_aa: CASSTEVRPHNSPLHF; cdr3_nt: TGCGCCAGCAGCACCGAAGTGAGGCCACATAATTCACCCCTCCACTTT
j_call: TRBJ1-3; d_call: -; clone_size: -; v_call: TRBV2; cdr3_aa: CASSGNRVGNTIYF; cdr3_nt: TGTGCCAGCAGTGGAAACAGGGTGGGAAACACCATATATTTT
j_call: TRBJ2-1; d_call: TRBD2; clone_size: few; v_call: TRBV7-2; cdr3_aa: CASSPLAGAWNEQFF; cdr3_nt: TGTGCCAGCAGCCCCCTAGCGGGGGCTTGGAATGAGCAGTTCTTC
j_call: TRBJ1-5; d_call: -; clone_size: -; v_call: TRBV2; cdr3_aa: CASRMTQGGASNQPQHF; cdr3_nt: TGTGCCAGCAGAATGACCCAGGGTGGGGCTAGCAATCAGCCCCAGCATTTT
j_call: TRBJ2-6; d_call: -; clone_size: -; v_call: TRBV4-1; cdr3_aa: CASSHVQGYGANVLTF; cdr3_nt: TGCGCCAGCAGCCACGTTCAGGGGTACGGGGCCAACGTCCTGACTTTC
j_call: TRBJ1-3; d_call: -; clone_size: -; v_call: TRBV5-4; cdr3_aa: CASSSGLGNTIYF; cdr3_nt: TGTGCCAGCAGCTCAGGGCTCGGAAACACCATATATTTT
j_call: TRBJ1-1; d_call: -; clone_size: -; v_call: TRBV24-1; cdr3_aa: CATSGPKGITEAFF; cdr3_nt: TGTGCCACCAGTGGCCCGAAGGGGATCACTGAAGCTTTCTTT
j_call: TRBJ2-7; d_call: TRBD1; clone_size: -; v_call: TRBV7-6; cdr3_aa: CASSIGQVYEQYF; cdr3_nt: TGTGCCAGCAGCATCGGACAGGTCTACGAGCAGTACTTC
j_call: TRBJ1-4; d_call: TRBD1; clone_size: -; v_call: TRBV11-3; cdr3_aa: CASSTPGQGSAKLFF; cdr3_nt: TGTGCCAGCAGCACCCCGGGACAGGGGTCGGCAAAACTGTTTTTT
j_call: TRBJ2-2; d_call: -; clone_size: -; v_call: TRBV9; cdr3_aa: CASSMGDGTKNTGELFF; cdr3_nt: TGTGCCAGCAGCATGGGGGACGGGACAAAAAACACCGGGGAGCTGTTTTTT
j_call: TRBJ1-6; d_call: TRBD1; clone_size: -; v_call: TRBV19; cdr3_aa: CASSRRQGDAPLHF; cdr3_nt: TGTGCCAGTAGTCGACGACAGGGGGATGCACCCCTCCACTTT
j_call: TRBJ1-2; d_call: -; clone_size: -; v_call: TRBV28; cdr3_aa: CASSLGLSAYGYTF; cdr3_nt: TGTGCCAGCAGCTTGGGACTTTCGGCCTATGGCTACACCTTC
j_call: TRBJ2-5; d_call: -; clone_size: -; v_call: TRBV5-1; cdr3_aa: CASSLARVEETQYF; cdr3_nt: TGCGCCAGCAGCTTGGCCAGGGTTGAAGAGACCCAGTACTTC
j_call: TRBJ2-2; d_call: TRBD2; clone_size: -; v_call: TRBV7-2; cdr3_aa: CASSLRPRGAGGELFF; cdr3_nt: TGTGCCAGCAGCTTACGCCCGCGGGGGGCCGGCGGGGAGCTGTTTTTT
j_call: TRBJ2-1; d_call: TRBD2; clone_size: many; v_call: TRBV6-1; cdr3_aa: CASSDPLAGGNNEQFF; cdr3_nt: TGTGCCAGCAGTGACCCACTAGCGGGGGGCAACAATGAGCAGTTCTTC
j_call: TRBJ2-7; d_call: TRBD2; clone_size: -; v_call: TRBV6-1; cdr3_aa: CASSEGRGSYEQYF; cdr3_nt: TGTGCCAGCAGTGAGGGGCGGGGGAGCTACGAGCAGTACTTC
j_call: TRBJ2-5; d_call: -; clone_size: once; v_call: TRBV2; cdr3_aa: CASGGTQETQYF; cdr3_nt: TGTGCCAGCGGCGGGACTCAAGAGACCCAGTACTTC
j_call: TRBJ1-4; d_call: TRBD1; clone_size: once; v_call: TRBV12-5; cdr3_aa: CASAPTGQEKLFF; cdr3_nt: TGTGCTAGTGCCCCGACAGGGCAAGAAAAACTGTTTTTT
j_call: TRBJ2-5; d_call: TRBD2; clone_size: once; v_call: TRBV11-2; cdr3_aa: CASSFVSGTSMKTQYF; cdr3_nt: TGTGCCAGCAGCTTCGTCTCCGGGACTAGCATGAAGACCCAGTACTTC
j_call: TRBJ1-1; d_call: -; clone_size: -; v_call: TRBV19; cdr3_aa: CASSIRTGMNTEAFF; cdr3_nt: TGTGCCAGTAGTATCAGGACGGGAATGAACACTGAAGCTTTCTTT
j_call: TRBJ2-7; d_call: -; clone_size: -; v_call: TRBV10-3; cdr3_aa: CAISESQGSTVNEQYF; cdr3_nt: TGTGCCATCAGTGAGTCCCAAGGTAGCACCGTCAACGAGCAGTACTTC